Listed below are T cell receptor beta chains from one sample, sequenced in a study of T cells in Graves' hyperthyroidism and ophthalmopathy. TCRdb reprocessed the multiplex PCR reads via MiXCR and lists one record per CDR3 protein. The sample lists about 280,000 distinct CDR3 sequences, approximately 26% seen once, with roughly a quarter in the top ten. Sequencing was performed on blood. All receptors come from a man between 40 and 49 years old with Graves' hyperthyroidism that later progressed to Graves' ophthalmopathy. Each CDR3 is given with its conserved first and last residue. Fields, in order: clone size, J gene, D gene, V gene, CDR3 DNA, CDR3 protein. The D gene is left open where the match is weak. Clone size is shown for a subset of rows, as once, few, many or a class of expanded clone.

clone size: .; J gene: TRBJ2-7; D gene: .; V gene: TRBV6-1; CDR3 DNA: TGTGCCAGCAGCGTACAGTTGAGCTACGAGCAGTACTTC; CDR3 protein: CASSVQLSYEQYF
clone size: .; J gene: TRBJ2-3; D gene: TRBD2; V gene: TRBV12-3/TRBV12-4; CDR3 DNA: TGTGCCAGCAGTGCGATGGGACTAGCTGGCACAGATACGCAGTATTTT; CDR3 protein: CASSAMGLAGTDTQYF
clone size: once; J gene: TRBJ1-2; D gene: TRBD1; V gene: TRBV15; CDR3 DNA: TGTGCCACCAGCAGAAAAACAGGGGTTGCTAACTATGGCTACACCTTC; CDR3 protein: CATSRKTGVANYGYTF
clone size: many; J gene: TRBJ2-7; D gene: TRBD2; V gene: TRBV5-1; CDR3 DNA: TGCGCCAGCAGCTATCTGGCTAGCGGGTCAAGCTCCTACGAGCAGTACTTC; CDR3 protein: CASSYLASGSSSYEQYF
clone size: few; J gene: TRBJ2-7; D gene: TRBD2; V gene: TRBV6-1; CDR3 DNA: TGTGCCACGGGGAGGGGAGGCTCCTACGAGCAGTACTTC; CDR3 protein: CATGRGGSYEQYF
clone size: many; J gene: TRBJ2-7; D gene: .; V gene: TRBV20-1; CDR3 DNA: TGCAGTGCTAGCCGTACAGGGTCCCGGGACGAGCAGTACTTC; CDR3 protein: CSASRTGSRDEQYF
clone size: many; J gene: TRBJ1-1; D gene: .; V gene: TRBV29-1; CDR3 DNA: TGCAGCGTTGAAGATCTTGGGTTTTCATCAGCTTTCTTT; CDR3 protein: CSVEDLGFSSAFF
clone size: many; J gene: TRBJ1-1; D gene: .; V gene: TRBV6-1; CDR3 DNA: TGTGCCAGCAGGGGCAGGGGAAGAGCCACTGAAGCTTTCTTT; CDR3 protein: CASRGRGRATEAFF
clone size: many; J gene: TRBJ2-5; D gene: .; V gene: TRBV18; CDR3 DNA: TGTGCCAGCTCACAACAAGTCGGGCCCGGGGCGGAGACCCAGTACTTC; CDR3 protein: CASSQQVGPGAETQYF
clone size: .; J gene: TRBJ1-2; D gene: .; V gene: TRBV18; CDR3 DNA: TGTGCCAGCTCACCAATATTTGGGACGCCAGAGCAGAGCGGCTACACCTTC; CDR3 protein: CASSPIFGTPEQSGYTF
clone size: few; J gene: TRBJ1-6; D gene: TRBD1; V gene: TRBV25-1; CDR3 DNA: TGTGCCAGCAGTGCGCCGACAGGGGTAAATAATTCACCCCTCCACTTT; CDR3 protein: CASSAPTGVNNSPLHF
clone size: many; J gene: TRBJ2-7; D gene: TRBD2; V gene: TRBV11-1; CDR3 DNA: TGTGCCAGCAGCCCATATACCTGGACTAGCGGGACCCTATCGTACGAGCAGTACTTC; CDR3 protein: CASSPYTWTSGTLSYEQYF
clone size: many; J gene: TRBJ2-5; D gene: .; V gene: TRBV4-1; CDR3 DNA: TGCGCCAGCAGCCAAGTGAGAAGAGGCGGGGAGACCCAGTACTTC; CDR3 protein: CASSQVRRGGETQYF
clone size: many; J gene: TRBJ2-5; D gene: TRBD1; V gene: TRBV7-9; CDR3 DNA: TGTGCCAGCAGGCGGACAGGGGGTGAAGAGACCCAGTACTTC; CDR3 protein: CASRRTGGEETQYF
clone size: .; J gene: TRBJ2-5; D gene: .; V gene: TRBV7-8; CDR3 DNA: TGTGCCAGCAGCCATTCACAGGGGAGGGAGACCCAGTACTTC; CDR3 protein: CASSHSQGRETQYF